These 23 T cell receptor beta chains came from one sample sequenced in a study of blood T cells in healthy people across ages. Sample-barcoded 5' priming and a J-beta primer mix drove a second PCR of 7 to 11 cycles. MiXCR, applied by TCRdb to the 5' RACE reads, yields one record per CDR3 protein. The data contain fewer than 700,000 distinct CDR3 sequences, around 50% of them singletons. Specimen: blood. These receptors came from a man older than 75 in good health.

The chain joins TRBV5-5 to TRBJ2-3; no clear D gene. V lost 0 bases and J lost 2, with 13 bases in between. CDR1 and CDR2 (germline): SGHKS, YYEKEE (reference sequence). This CDR3 spans 16 amino acids. CDR3 in amino acids: CASSLAPSISTDTQYF. The CDR3 DNA reads as TGTGCCAGCAGCTTGGCCCCCAGCATTTCCACAGATACGCAGTATTTT.

This clonotype was counted only a few times. The CDR3 sequence: CASSPYPRNGYGYTF. Here the CDR3 DNA reads TGTGCCAGCAGCCCCTACCCTCGCAACGGCTATGGCTACACCTTC. The gene calls are TRBV7-9 and TRBJ1-2; D is unresolved. Trimming removed 5 bases at V and 4 bases at J, with 17 bases between. The CDR3 spans 15 residues. Germline loops: CDR1 SEHNR, CDR2 FQNEAQ (reference sequence).

This clonotype was counted between two and nine times. V and J are TRBV4-1 and TRBJ2-3; D ambiguous. Trimming stripped 2 bases from V and 0 bases from J, with 6 bases between. CDR3 length: 14 amino acids. Germline CDR1 and CDR2: MGHRA and YSYEKL. The DNA for the CDR3 is TGCGCCAGCAGCCAACACTTGAGCACAGATACGCAGTATTTT. Its translation: CASSQHLSTDTQYF.

CDR3 DNA sequence: TGTGCCAGCACCGACCCGGGGGCTGCCTCCCTTAACTATGGCTACACCTTC. Translating gives CASTDPGAASLNYGYTF. The chain recombines TRBV6-2 or TRBV6-3 with TRBJ1-2, with a tentative D call TRBD1 (6 bases). CDR1 and CDR2 from the germline V gene are MNHEY and SVGEGT. The CDR3 totals 17 residues. The V end was cut by 7 bases, the J end by 1 base, with 22 bases between.

The rearrangement uses TRBV29-1 and TRBJ2-1; no clear D gene. V was cut by 0 bases and J by 7 bases, with 7 bases left in between. The CDR3 is 12 residues long. Germline CDR1 SQVTM, CDR2 ANQGSEA. DNA for the CDR3: TGCAGCGTTGAAGAGGCAGAGAATGAGCAGTTCTTC. It codes for CSVEEAENEQFF.

This clonotype was seen ten or more times. The V call is TRBV5-1, the J call TRBJ2-1; 9 positions agree with TRBD2. The ends lost 0 bases at V and 9 bases at J; junction bases unmatched: 7. The CDR3 consists of 15 residues. CDR1 is SGHRS and CDR2 is YFSETQ in the germline V gene. CDR3 nucleotides: TGCGCCAGCAGCTTGGCGGAACTAGCGGGTCTTGAGCAGTTCTTC. It is translated as CASSLAELAGLEQFF.

This rearrangement joins TRBV30 to TRBJ2-5; D is perhaps TRBD2 (5 bases). V lost 0 bases, J lost 5 bases, and 16 bases lay in between. This CDR3 has 15 residues. The germline CDR1 and CDR2 sequences are GTSNPN and SVGIG (reference sequence). DNA of the CDR3: TGTGCCTGGAGTGTGAATGGCGGGTCGGGGGAGACCCAGTACTTC. Its protein product is CAWSVNGGSGETQYF.

This clonotype was found a few times. This chain joins TRBV20-1 and TRBJ2-1; maybe TRBD2 (7 bases). In germline, CDR1 is DFQATT, CDR2 SNEGSKA (reference sequence). With 3 bases removed from V and 8 bases from J, the gap between germline ends came to 17 bases. There are 14 residues in the CDR3. The CDR3 sequence: CSARRRGAGDEQFF. CDR3 in DNA: TGCAGTGCTAGGCGTCGGGGGGCCGGGGATGAGCAGTTCTTC.

J is TRBJ2-5 and V is TRBV7-9; D is unclear. CDR3 length: 11 amino acids. Germline lookup yields CDR1 SEHNR and CDR2 FQNEAQ (reference sequence). V lost 5 bases to trimming and J lost 13 bases, with 14 bases between them. CDR3 sequence reads: CASSPSYERYF. In nucleotides, the CDR3 is TGTGCCAGCAGCCCCTCGTACGAGCGGTACTTC.

The chain couples TRBV5-1 to TRBJ2-5; D uncertain. Germline CDR1 is SGHRS and CDR2 is YFSETQ. Trimming took off 2 bases at V and 1 base at J, with 9 bases between the two ends. The length of the CDR3 is 14 residues. Written as DNA, the CDR3 is TGCGCCAGCAGCTTAATCGGCGGCCAAGAGACCCAGTACTTC. This encodes CASSLIGGQETQYF.

The count of this clonotype is one. The chain uses TRBV10-3 and TRBJ1-2; D not certain. The CDR3 is 15 residues long. Germline V gene sequence: CDR1 ENHRY, CDR2 SYGVKD. The ends were cut back, 0 bases at V and 3 bases at J, with 11 bases in the middle. The CDR3 reads CAISESVIRDYGYTF. For the CDR3, the DNA is TGTGCCATCAGTGAGTCGGTCATCCGAGACTATGGCTACACCTTC.

This clonotype was observed a few times. The chain uses TRBV27 and TRBJ2-1; no clear D gene. The CDR3 is made up of 14 amino acids. Trimming took off 6 bases at V and 3 bases at J, with 12 bases between the two ends. The germline V gene has CDR1 MNHEY and CDR2 SMNVEV (reference sequence). The CDR3 bases are TGTGCCAGCAGCCCCAAGAGCTACTACAATGAGCAGTTCTTC. Amino acid sequence: CASSPKSYYNEQFF.

CDR3 region: CASSAGMSGNQPQHF. The CDR3 DNA sequence: TGTGCCAGCAGTGCAGGGATGTCGGGCAATCAGCCCCAGCATTTT. The rearrangement links TRBV2 to TRBJ1-5; D perhaps matches TRBD1 (5 bases). The germline V gene encodes CDR1 SNHLY and CDR2 FYNNEI. Trimming left V 4 bases short and J 2 bases short, with 12 bases between. This CDR3 has 15 residues.

This clonotype was detected only a few times. The V and J genes are TRBV7-2 and TRBJ2-5; 7 nucleotides line up with TRBD1. Germline values: CDR1 SGHTA, CDR2 FQGNSA. V lost 2 bases, J lost 5 bases, and 5 bases stayed unmatched. The CDR3 consists of 14 residues. Written as DNA, the CDR3 is TGTGCCAGCAGCTTACAAGGGGGACAGGAGACCCAGTACTTC. Its translation: CASSLQGGQETQYF.

There are a few counts of this clonotype. The chain combines TRBV20-1 with TRBJ2-3; 10 bases map to TRBD2. The CDR3 is made up of 18 amino acids. The V and J ends lost 0 bases and 1 base, in that order; junction bases with no gene match: 10. In germline, CDR1 is DFQATT, CDR2 SNEGSKA (reference sequence). Written as DNA, the CDR3 is TGCAGTGCTAGAGATCCCCGCCCTCTAGCGGGAGGCACAGATACGCAGTATTTT. Translating gives CSARDPRPLAGGTDTQYF.

This clonotype has just a few counts. The chain is built from TRBV7-9 and TRBJ2-1, with D possibly TRBD2 on 5 matching bases. The V and J ends lost 5 bases and 2 bases respectively, with 10 bases between them. The CDR3 sequence is 14 residues long. CDR1 SEHNR and CDR2 FQNEAQ come from the germline V gene (reference sequence). CDR3 region: CASSAGRPYNEQFF. The CDR3 DNA is TGTGCCAGCAGCGCGGGTCGTCCCTACAATGAGCAGTTCTTC.

In regard to this clonotype: This may be a read error, as it is one base from a much larger clone. The J gene is TRBJ2-3, the V gene TRBV6-5, with D hard to call. The germline V gene has CDR1 MNHEY and CDR2 SVGAGI. The CDR3 consists of 11 residues. The CDR3 loop is CASRVFDTRYF. CDR3 coding DNA: TGTGCCAGCAGGGTGTTCGATACGCGGTATTTT.

As for this clonotype: No conserved phenylalanine or tryptophan is present at the end of the CDR3, so a read error is the likely explanation. V is TRBV10-3 and J is TRBJ2-3; 9 nucleotides line up with TRBD1. The CDR3 has 14 amino acids. The V gene end was trimmed by 5 bases and the J gene end by 3 bases; junction bases not matched to a gene: 3. From germline, CDR1 is ENHRY and CDR2 SYGVKD. CDR3 loop: CAISSQGATDTQYY. The CDR3 DNA is TGTGCCATCAGTTCACAGGGGGCAACAGATACGCAGTATTAT.

The chain combines TRBV28 with TRBJ2-7; TRBD2 might be the D (6 bases). Trimming took off 2 bases at V and 6 bases at J, with 14 bases between the two ends. The CDR3 spans 14 residues. CDR1 and CDR2 (germline): MDHEN, SYDVKM. Here the CDR3 DNA reads TGTGCCAGCAGTTTAAGACTAGTAGTGTTCGAGCAGTACTTC. Amino acids: CASSLRLVVFEQYF.

CDR3: CASSGRRGGTNEQFF. In DNA form, the CDR3 reads TGTGCCAGCAGTGGAAGGAGGGGAGGAACAAATGAGCAGTTCTTC. This rearrangement joins TRBV2 to TRBJ2-1, with D maybe TRBD2 (6 bases). The CDR3 consists of 15 residues. In germline, CDR1 is SNHLY, CDR2 FYNNEI. Trimming cost V 4 bases and J 7 bases, with 17 bases left between them.

V is TRBV29-1 and J is TRBJ2-7, with D possibly being TRBD1 or TRBD2 (5 bases each). CDR1 and CDR2 (germline): SQVTM, ANQGSEA. Trimming shortened V by 7 bases and J by 0 bases, and 13 bases separated the two germline ends. The CDR3 is 13 residues long. DNA of the CDR3: TGCAGCGCCCTAGCAGGGAGCTCCTACGAGCAGTACTTC. Translating it yields CSALAGSSYEQYF.

The V call is TRBV29-1, the J call TRBJ2-1; D may match TRBD1 or TRBD2 (6 bases each). The CDR3 contains 14 residues. V lost 6 bases to trimming and J lost 13 bases, with 25 bases between them. Germline V lookup: CDR1 SQVTM, CDR2 ANQGSEA. The CDR3 DNA reads as TGCAGCGTCGTGAAGGACAAGGGGGGAGAGACCCAGTTCTTC. It translates to CSVVKDKGGETQFF.

This clonotype was detected only a few times. V is TRBV7-2 and J is TRBJ2-5; TRBD1 aligns across 7 bases. CDR3 length: 13 amino acids. Germline trimming cut 5 bases from V and 3 bases from J; bases unmatched to any gene: 3. Per the germline V gene, CDR1 is SGHTA and CDR2 is FQGNSA. CDR3 in DNA: TGTGCCAGCAGCCGAGGGACAGAAGAGACCCAGTACTTC. Its translation is CASSRGTEETQYF.